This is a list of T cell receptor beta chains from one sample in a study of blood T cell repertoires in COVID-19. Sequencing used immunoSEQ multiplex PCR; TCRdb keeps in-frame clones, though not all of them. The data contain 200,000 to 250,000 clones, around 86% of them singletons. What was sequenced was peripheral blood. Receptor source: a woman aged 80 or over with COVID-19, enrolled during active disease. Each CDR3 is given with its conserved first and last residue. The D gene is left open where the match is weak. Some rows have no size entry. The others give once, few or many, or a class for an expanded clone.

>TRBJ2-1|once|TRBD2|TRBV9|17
CASSVAASGSSYNEQFF
TGTGCCAGCAGCGTAGCGGCTAGCGGAAGCTCCTACAATGAGCAGTTCTTC
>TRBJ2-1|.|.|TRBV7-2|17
CASSRRGGIPSYNEQFF
TGTGCCAGCAGCCGCCGGGGCGGGATCCCCTCCTACAATGAGCAGTTCTTC
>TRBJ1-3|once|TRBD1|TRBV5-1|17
CASSPGQGYLAGNTIYF
TGCGCCAGCAGCCCGGGACAGGGATACCTTGCTGGAAACACCATATATTTT
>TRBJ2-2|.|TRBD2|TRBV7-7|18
CASSPDPRTSGGTGELFF
TGTGCTAGCAGCCCAGACCCCCGGACTAGCGGGGGCACCGGGGAGCTGTTTTTT
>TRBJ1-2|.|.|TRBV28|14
CASRFTGGYYGYTF
TGTGCCAGCAGATTCACAGGAGGGTACTATGGCTACACCTTC
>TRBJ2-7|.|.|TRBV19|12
CASTDRTYEQYF
TGTGCCAGTACGGACAGAACCTACGAGCAGTACTTC
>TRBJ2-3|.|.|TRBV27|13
CASKIGPLDTQYF
TGTGCCAGCAAAATTGGGCCGCTTGATACGCAGTATTTT
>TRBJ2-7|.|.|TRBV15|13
CATSRDRRTEQYF
TGTGCCACCAGCAGAGACCGGAGGACCGAGCAGTACTTC
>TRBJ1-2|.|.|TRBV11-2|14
CASRLSGAGEGYTF
TGTGCCAGCAGACTTAGCGGGGCAGGGGAAGGCTACACCTTC
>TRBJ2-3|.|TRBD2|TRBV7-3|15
CASSTSGKGADTQYF
TGTGCCAGCAGCACTAGCGGAAAAGGGGCAGATACGCAGTATTTT
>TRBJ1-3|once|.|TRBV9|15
CASSPRDLFGNTIYF
TGTGCCAGCAGCCCACGGGACTTATTTGGAAACACCATATATTTT
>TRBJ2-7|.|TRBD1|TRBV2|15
CASSGSTGDRNEQYF
TGTGCCAGCAGCGGAAGTACAGGGGATAGGAACGAGCAGTACTTC
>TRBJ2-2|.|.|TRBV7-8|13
CASSLKNTGELFF
TGTGCCAGCAGCCTCAAGAACACCGGGGAGCTGTTTTTT
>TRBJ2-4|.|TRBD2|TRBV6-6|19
CASSRFKPGLAGFEDIQYF
TGTGCCAGCAGTCGATTCAAACCGGGACTAGCGGGATTTGAGGACATTCAGTACTTC
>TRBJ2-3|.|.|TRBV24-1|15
CATSDSLAPTDTQYF
TGTGCCACCAGTGATTCGCTAGCACCCACAGATACGCAGTATTTT
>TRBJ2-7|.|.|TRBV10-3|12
CAISPSSYEQYF
TGTGCCATCAGCCCCTCCTCCTACGAGCAGTACTTC
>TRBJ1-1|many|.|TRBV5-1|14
CASSIIGGDTEAFF
TGCGCCAGCAGCATAATCGGCGGGGACACTGAAGCTTTCTTT
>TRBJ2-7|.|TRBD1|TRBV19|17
CASSIGEPGQGPYEQYF
TGTGCCAGTAGTATTGGGGAGCCGGGACAGGGTCCCTACGAGCAGTACTTC
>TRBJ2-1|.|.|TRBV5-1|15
CASSLSLSSYNEQFF
TGCGCCAGCAGCTTGTCGCTTAGCTCCTACAATGAGCAGTTCTTC
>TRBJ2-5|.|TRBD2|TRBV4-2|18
CASSQDSLAGGRQETQYF
TGTGCCAGCAGCCAAGATAGCTTGGCGGGGGGCCGCCAAGAGACCCAGTACTTC
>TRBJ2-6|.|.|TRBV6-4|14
CASRRESGANVLTF
TGTGCCAGCAGGCGGGAATCTGGGGCCAACGTCCTGACTTTC
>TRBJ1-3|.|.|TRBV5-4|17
CASSLGNPKTSGNTIYF
TGTGCCAGCAGCTTGGGTAACCCAAAGACATCTGGAAACACCATATATTTT
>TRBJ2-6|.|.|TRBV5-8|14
CASSYGSRANVLTF
TGTGCCAGCAGCTACGGGTCCCGGGCCAACGTCCTGACTTTC
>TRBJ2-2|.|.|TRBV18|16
CASSPQGGTNTGELFF
TGTGCCAGCTCACCCCAGGGTGGCACGAACACCGGGGAGCTGTTTTTT
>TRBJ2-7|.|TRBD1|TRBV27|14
CASRATGRTYEQYF
TGTGCCAGCAGGGCGACAGGGCGGACCTACGAGCAGTACTTC
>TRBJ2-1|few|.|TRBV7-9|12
CASSLVRNEQFF
TGTGCCAGCAGCTTAGTCCGCAATGAGCAGTTCTTC
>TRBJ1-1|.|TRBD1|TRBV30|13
CAWTLDRGTEAFF
TGTGCCTGGACCCTGGACAGGGGCACTGAAGCTTTCTTT
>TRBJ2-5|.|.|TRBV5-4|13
CASSFHNQETQYF
TGTGCCAGCAGCTTCCACAACCAAGAGACCCAGTACTTC
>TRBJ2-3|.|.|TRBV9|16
CASSALMRSSTDTQYF
TGTGCCAGCAGCGCCTTGATGCGGTCTAGCACAGATACGCAGTATTTT
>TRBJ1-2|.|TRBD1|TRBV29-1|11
CSVVGTDGYTF
TGCAGCGTTGTAGGGACAGATGGCTACACCTTC
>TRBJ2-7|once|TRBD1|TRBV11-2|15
CASSRVGQGAYEQYF
TGTGCCAGCAGCCGAGTGGGACAGGGTGCCTACGAGCAGTACTTC
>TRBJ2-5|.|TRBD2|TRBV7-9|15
CASSLSGGQTETQYF
TGTGCCAGCAGCTTAAGCGGGGGGCAAACCGAGACCCAGTACTTC
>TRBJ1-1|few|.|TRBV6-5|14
CASSLVRANTEAFF
TGTGCCAGCTCTCTCGTGCGGGCAAACACTGAAGCTTTCTTT
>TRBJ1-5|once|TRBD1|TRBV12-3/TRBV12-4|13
CASRGTGNQPQHF
TGTGCCAGCAGGGGGACAGGTAACCAGCCCCAGCATTTT
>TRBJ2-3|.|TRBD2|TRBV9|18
CASSASGSSGLSTDTQYF
TGTGCCAGCAGCGCCTCCGGGTCTAGCGGACTTAGCACAGATACGCAGTATTTT
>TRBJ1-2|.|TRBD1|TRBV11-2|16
CASSLGTGGSLDGYTF
TGTGCCAGCAGCTTAGGGACAGGAGGTTCCCTGGATGGCTACACCTTC
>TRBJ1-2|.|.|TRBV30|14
CAWRNQGGRGGYTF
TGTGCCTGGAGGAATCAGGGAGGGAGGGGAGGCTACACCTTC
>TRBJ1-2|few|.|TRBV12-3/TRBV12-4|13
CASSPPGSGGYTF
TGTGCCAGCAGTCCCCCGGGGAGCGGAGGCTACACCTTC
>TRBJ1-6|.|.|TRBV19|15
CASSSDRDRLNPLHF
TGTGCCAGTAGTAGTGATCGCGACCGACTAAACCCCCTCCACTTT
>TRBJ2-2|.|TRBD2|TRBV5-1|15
CASSSTSGIAGELFF
TGCGCCAGCAGCTCGACTAGCGGGATTGCCGGGGAGCTGTTTTTT
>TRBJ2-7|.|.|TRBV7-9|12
CASVAWDSEQYF
TGTGCCAGCGTCGCCTGGGACTCCGAGCAGTACTTC
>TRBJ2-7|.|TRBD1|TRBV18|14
CASSPGTGDGEQYF
TGTGCCAGCTCACCCGGGACAGGGGACGGTGAGCAGTACTTC
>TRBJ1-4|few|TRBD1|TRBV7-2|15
CASSPRGRTNEKLFF
TGTGCCAGCAGCCCCAGGGGGCGCACTAATGAAAAACTGTTTTTT
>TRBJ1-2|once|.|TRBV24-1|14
CATSEAPRTDGYTF
TGTGCCACCAGTGAGGCCCCCCGGACAGACGGCTACACCTTC
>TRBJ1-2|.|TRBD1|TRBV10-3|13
CAISGQGDGGYTF
TGTGCCATCAGCGGACAGGGGGACGGTGGCTACACCTTC
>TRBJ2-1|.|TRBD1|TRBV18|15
CASSRPTGGYNEQFF
TGTGCCAGCTCACGCCCGACAGGGGGATACAATGAGCAGTTCTTC
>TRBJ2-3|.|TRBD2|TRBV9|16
CASSVEGLAGADTQYF
TGTGCCAGCAGCGTAGAGGGACTAGCGGGGGCAGATACGCAGTATTTT
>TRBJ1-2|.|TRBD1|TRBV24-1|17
CATSGPGQGTMNYGYTF
TGTGCCACCAGTGGCCCGGGACAGGGTACCATGAACTATGGCTACACCTTC
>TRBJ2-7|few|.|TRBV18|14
CASSPGGSAYEQYF
TGTGCCAGCTCACCTGGCGGTAGCGCCTACGAGCAGTACTTC
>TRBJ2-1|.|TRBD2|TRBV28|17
CASSSQPGLAGSNEQFF
TGTGCCAGCAGTTCACAACCGGGACTAGCGGGAAGCAATGAGCAGTTCTTC
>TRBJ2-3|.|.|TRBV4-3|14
CASSQAGFTDTQYF
TGCGCCAGCAGTCAGGCGGGTTTCACAGATACGCAGTATTTT
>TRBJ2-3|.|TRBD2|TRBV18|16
CASSLRAGGPADTQYF
TGTGCCAGCTCACTACGAGCGGGAGGGCCCGCAGATACGCAGTATTTT
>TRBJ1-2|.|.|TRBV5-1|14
CASSLAAGDGGYTF
TGCGCCAGCAGCTTGGCCGCAGGGGACGGTGGCTACACCTTC